This TCR beta chain is drawn from a study of blood T cell repertoires in COVID-19. Turning to the study itself: The analysed material was cDNA or gDNA that came from T cells, B-cell-depleted T cells, or PBMCs.

CDR3 size: 14 residues. CDR1 and CDR2 from the germline V gene are SSHAT and FNYEAQ (reference sequence). About this clone: A junction end diverges from the germline sequence, so it may reflect a read error.

The authors' processing: Reference gene primer amplification yielded estimated nucleated cell counts. The data were produced by immunoSEQ multiplex PCR, yet TCRdb's version contains in-frame clones alone and is incomplete. V, J and clone size were drawn from that table, and D and trimming were deduced from the DNA. Of 70,000 to 95,000 clones in the sample, around nine tenths were seen once. The chain employs TRBV7-7 and TRBJ2-1; TRBD1 might be the D (6 bases). Sample: peripheral blood. The source is a woman aged 45-65 years in a cohort sampled during active COVID-19. DNA of the CDR3: TGTGCTAGCAGCTCCGGGACAACGAACAATGAGCAGTTCTTC. This translates into CASSSGTTNNEQFF.